Listed here are 20 T cell receptor beta chains from one sample, sequenced in a study of metastatic and nonmetastatic thyroid tumors. Thyroid surgery took place with no prior treatment in any patient. MiXCR was used by TCRdb to re-call the PCR reads. The sample yields roughly 7,000 clones, roughly 30% seen once. The sequencing input was tumor tissue. The origin of the receptors is a female donor with papillary thyroid cancer or a benign thyroid nodule (not recorded which). Some clones in this sample may be carry-over from other donors' samples.

DNA for the CDR3: TGTGCCAGTAGTCGGGCCGTTTATCAGCCCCAGCATTTT. Translated: CASSRAVYQPQHF. The gene calls are TRBV19 and TRBJ1-5; D uncertain. Trimming removed 5 bases from V and 5 bases from J, with 10 bases in between. The CDR3 covers 13 residues. Per the germline V gene, CDR1 is LNHDA and CDR2 is SQIVND (reference sequence). The complete variable domain, with remaining parts taken from reference TRBV19 and TRBJ1-5, reads DGGITQSPKYLFRKEGQNVTLSCEQNLNHDAMYWYRQDPGQGLRLIYYSQIVNDFQKGDIAEGYSVSREKKESFPLTVTSAQKNPTAFYLCASSRAVYQPQHFGDGTRLSIL.

A few counts support this clone. The chain recombines TRBV28 with TRBJ2-7; a weak D match, TRBD2 (6 bases). V lost 6 bases and J 1 base, leaving 19 bases between the germline ends. Germline CDR1 reads MDHEN; CDR2 reads SYDVKM. The CDR3 has 16 amino acids. This chain's CDR3 is CASRRSPRDLSYEQYF. CDR3 DNA sequence: TGTGCCAGCAGGCGTAGCCCCCGGGACTTATCCTACGAGCAGTACTTC.

The J gene is TRBJ1-2, the V gene TRBV12-3 or TRBV12-4, with 7 bases aligning to TRBD1. V was pared by 7 bases and J by 4 bases, with 3 bases of the junction left unmatched. The CDR3 runs 12 residues. In nucleotides, the CDR3 is TGTGCCAGCACCCGGGACAGCTATGGCTACACCTTC. It translates to CASTRDSYGYTF.

This chain uses TRBV6-1 with TRBJ1-4, with D uncertain. V lost 6 bases to trimming and J lost 5 bases, with 10 bases between them. The V gene's germline CDR1 is MNHNS and CDR2 SASEGT. The CDR3 extends over 13 amino acids. This CDR3 reads CASRDNSNEKLFF. In nucleotides, the CDR3 is TGTGCCAGCAGAGATAATTCAAATGAAAAACTGTTTTTT.

Notes on this clone: Because the CDR3 is missing its conserved closing phenylalanine or tryptophan, this is likely a read error. V usage is TRBV20-1 and J usage is TRBJ2-3; 8 bases align to TRBD1. CDR3 length: 14 residues. J gave up 12 bases and V 3 bases, and 14 bases lay outside the gene matches. Germline CDR1 is DFQATT and CDR2 is SNEGSKA (reference sequence). CDR3 sequence reads: CSARLWPGQVTQYS. CDR3 coding DNA: TGCAGTGCTAGGCTCTGGCCGGGACAGGTTACTCAGTATTCT.

This chain uses TRBV12-3 or TRBV12-4 with TRBJ1-1; no clear D. V was trimmed by 2 bases and J by 2 bases, leaving 6 bases between them. There are 13 residues in the CDR3. Here the CDR3 reads CASSLSANTEAFF. The CDR3 DNA sequence: TGTGCCAGCAGTTTATCGGCCAACACTGAAGCTTTCTTT.

The chain combines TRBV10-3 with TRBJ2-3; 12 bases agree with TRBD2. Per germline, CDR1 ENHRY and CDR2 SYGVKD. This CDR3 has 15 amino acids. V shed 4 bases, J shed 4 bases, and the junction held 3 bases outside the gene matches. The CDR3 sequence: CAISATSGSADTQYF. As DNA, the CDR3 is TGTGCCATCAGTGCGACTAGCGGGAGTGCAGATACGCAGTATTTT.

The chain joins TRBV28 to TRBJ1-5; TRBD1 might be the D (5 bases). Deletions cut 8 bases from V and 1 base from J, with 15 bases between. CDR3 length equals 15 residues. CDR1 is MDHEN and CDR2 is SYDVKM in the germline V gene. The CDR3 DNA reads TGTGCCAGCCATTTCCAGGGACGGAGCAATCAGCCCCAGCATTTT. Translating gives CASHFQGRSNQPQHF.

In this sample, this clone is medium-sized. V and J are TRBV7-9 and TRBJ2-7; D unresolved. Germline-derived CDR1 and CDR2 are SEHNR and FQNEAQ (reference sequence). The germline V and J ends were trimmed by 3 bases and 2 bases, with 11 bases remaining between them. The CDR3 runs to 14 residues. The CDR3 nucleotides read TGTGCCAGCAGCTTTGCAGGCGTAACCTACGAGCAGTACTTC. Translating it yields CASSFAGVTYEQYF.

This clone has just one count. The V gene is TRBV5-1, the J gene TRBJ1-1; D is ambiguous. CDR3 length equals 14 residues. Germline CDR1 is SGHRS and CDR2 is YFSETQ. V was pared by 4 bases and J by 0 bases, with 10 bases between. The CDR3 is CASSASSMNTEAFF. The CDR3 DNA is TGCGCCAGCAGCGCCAGCTCAATGAACACTGAAGCTTTCTTT.

This clone is categorized as medium-sized. The chain carries TRBV2 and TRBJ2-5; D not resolved. CDR1 and CDR2 from the germline V gene are SNHLY and FYNNEI. The CDR3 sequence is 12 residues long. V shed 8 bases and J shed 0 bases, with 7 bases lying between them. CDR3 protein: CASVSDQETQYF. For the CDR3, the DNA is TGTGCCAGCGTTTCCGACCAAGAGACCCAGTACTTC.

The rearrangement uses TRBV9 and TRBJ1-1; 9 nucleotides align to TRBD1. CDR1 and CDR2 (germline): SGDLS, YYNGEE. The CDR3 is made up of 15 amino acids. Trimming took 5 bases from V and 4 from J; bases not matched to a gene: 9. The chain's CDR3 is CASSELGQGGTEAFF. CDR3 nucleotide sequence: TGTGCCAGCAGTGAACTGGGACAGGGTGGCACTGAAGCTTTCTTT. The entire variable domain, with the rest obtained from reference TRBV9 and TRBJ1-1, is as follows: DSGVTQTPKHLITATGQRVTLRCSPRSGDLSVYWYQQSLDQGLQFLIQYYNGEERAKGNILERFSAQQFPDLHSELNLSSLELGDSALYFCASSELGQGGTEAFFGQGTRLTVV.

This clone is categorized as large. The rearrangement joins TRBV28 to TRBJ2-2; D may be TRBD2 (5 bases). Germline assignment: CDR1 MDHEN and CDR2 SYDVKM. CDR3 length equals 13 residues. Trimming left V 5 bases short and J 9 bases short, with 13 bases between. The CDR3 coding sequence is TGTGCCAGCAGTGCCGGGAATAGCCGGGAGCTGTTTTTT. Translating gives CASSAGNSRELFF.

In its sample, this clone is medium-sized (0.01 to 0.1%). The J gene is TRBJ2-5, the V gene TRBV6-1; 7 nucleotides agree with TRBD1. Germline trimming cut 5 bases from V and 5 bases from J; bases unmatched to any gene: 11. This CDR3 contains 15 residues. Germline V gives CDR1 MNHNS, CDR2 SASEGT. The CDR3 DNA reads as TGTGCCAGCAGTTTTCCCCGGGGACAGTCGGAGACCCAGTACTTC. Translated: CASSFPRGQSETQYF.

By share, this clone ranks as medium-sized. The V and J genes are TRBV11-2 and TRBJ1-6, with D possibly matching TRBD1 (5 bases). The CDR3 length is 14 residues. V was cut by 3 bases and J by 7 bases, with 10 bases left in between. CDR1 is SGHAT and CDR2 is FQNNGV in the germline V gene. The CDR3 coding sequence is TGTGCCAGCAGCTTCGGGGACGGGAATTCACCCCTCCACTTT. This translates into CASSFGDGNSPLHF.

This clone qualifies as medium-sized (0.01 to 0.1%). The chain is built from TRBV6-1 and TRBJ1-6; D not certain. Germline CDR1 and CDR2: MNHNS and SASEGT. V was pared by 5 bases and J by 9 bases, with 11 bases between. The CDR3 length is 13 residues. For the CDR3, the DNA is TGTGCCAGCAGTTCCCTGGGCCCTTCACCCCTCCACTTT. Its protein is CASSSLGPSPLHF.

Judged by abundance, this clone is medium-sized. The rearrangement joins TRBV11-2 to TRBJ2-3; no clear D gene. The V gene's germline CDR1 is SGHAT and CDR2 FQNNGV. Trimming left V 0 bases short and J 10 bases short, with 8 bases between. The CDR3 consists of 12 residues. For the CDR3, the DNA is TGTGCCAGCAGCTTAGACAGGTGGCCGCAGTATTTT. This codes for CASSLDRWPQYF.

In this sample, this clone turned up a few times. This chain connects TRBV28 to TRBJ2-3, with D hard to call. Germline CDR1 MDHEN, CDR2 SYDVKM. The CDR3 is 13 amino acids. V was pared by 5 bases and J by 5 bases, with 11 bases between. CDR3 DNA sequence: TGTGCCAGCAGTCCCAATGGCGTAGATACGCAGTATTTT. Amino acids: CASSPNGVDTQYF.

By sample fraction, this clone is large (0.1 to 1%). The chain employs TRBV6-1 and TRBJ2-1; 9 nucleotides align to TRBD1. The germline V gene has CDR1 MNHNS and CDR2 SASEGT. Trimming at V came to 7 bases and at J to 3 bases, leaving 7 bases not matched to a gene. The CDR3 is 15 residues long. CDR3 amino acids: CASIAGTGYYNEQFF. In DNA form, the CDR3 reads TGTGCCAGCATCGCCGGGACAGGGTACTACAATGAGCAGTTCTTC.

The genes are TRBV6-1 and TRBJ2-2; the match to TRBD2 covers 12 bases. Germline V gene data show CDR1 as MNHNS and CDR2 as SASEGT. The CDR3 loop spans 15 amino acids. V was clipped by 7 bases and J by 5 bases; unmatched bases: 5. The CDR3 spells CASKETSGGTGELFF. In DNA, the CDR3 is TGTGCCAGCAAAGAGACTAGCGGGGGAACCGGGGAGCTGTTTTTT.